This is a list of T cell receptor beta chains from one sample in a study of CD8+CD57+ T cells in acquired aplastic anemia. MiXCR, run by TCRdb on the reads, gives a single entry per CDR3 protein. The sample has 120,000 or so distinct CDR3 sequences, 50% to 60% seen once. The sequenced sample was sorted CD4+, CD8+, or CD8+CD57+ T cells (not recorded which) from PBMCs. These receptors all stem from a human donor with aplastic anemia. Each CDR3 is given with its conserved first and last residue. D genes are given only for firm matches. Some rows mark clone size as missing; the rest say once, few, many or name a class of expanded clone.

j_call	v_call	clone_size	cdr3_length	d_call	cdr3_nt	cdr3_aa
TRBJ2-7	TRBV11-2	-	11	-	TGTGCCAGCAGCTTAGTTTACGAGCAGTACTTC	CASSLVYEQYF
TRBJ1-1	TRBV6-5	many	13	-	TGTGCCCTAGGGCGGGCTGGGAGCACTGAAGCTTTCTTT	CALGRAGSTEAFF
TRBJ2-7	TRBV20-1	few	11	-	TGCAGTGCAAATCAGGGATACGAGCAGTACTTC	CSANQGYEQYF
TRBJ1-2	TRBV7-9	-	15	-	TGTGCCAGCAGCTCCCTGGCGGGCAGGACTTATGGCTACACCTTC	CASSSLAGRTYGYTF
TRBJ2-3	TRBV7-8	-	12	-	TGTGCCAGCAGCCGCACCCAAGATACGCAGTATTTT	CASSRTQDTQYF
TRBJ1-2	TRBV15	-	13	-	TGTGCCACCACCGCCGGGGCGGACTATGGCTACACCTTC	CATTAGADYGYTF
TRBJ2-3	TRBV5-1	many	16	TRBD2	TGCGCCAGCAGCTTTCTAGCGGGGCCTAGCACAGATACGCAGTATTTT	CASSFLAGPSTDTQYF
TRBJ1-1	TRBV25-1	-	14	-	TGTGCCAGCAGTGAATATTCGTTGAACACTGAAGCTTTCTTT	CASSEYSLNTEAFF
TRBJ2-4	TRBV27	few	15	TRBD2	TGTGCCAGCAGTCCCCGGACTAGCGGAATAGACATTCAGTACTTC	CASSPRTSGIDIQYF
TRBJ2-1	TRBV5-1	-	16	-	TGCGCCAGCAGCTTGGCCAGCGCCTTGGCTGGCAATGAGCAGTTCTTC	CASSLASALAGNEQFF
TRBJ2-7	TRBV20-1	-	13	-	TGCAGTGCTGGATCAGGGGACTACTACGAGCAGTACTTC	CSAGSGDYYEQYF
TRBJ2-5	TRBV7-9	-	13	-	TGTGCCAGCAGACCGGGGGCTTGGGAGACCCAGTACTTC	CASRPGAWETQYF
TRBJ2-3	TRBV29-1	many	15	-	TGCAGCGTTGAATCCCCAGTAACTAGCACAGATACGCAGTATTTT	CSVESPVTSTDTQYF
TRBJ2-2	TRBV29-1	few	12	-	TGCAGCGTTGAAGAAGGACAGGGGGAGCTGTTTTTT	CSVEEGQGELFF
TRBJ2-3	TRBV15	many	16	TRBD2	TGTGCCACCAGCAGAGATGACTCTAGCGGGGGGCTGGATCGGTATTTT	CATSRDDSSGGLDRYF
TRBJ2-7	TRBV7-9	-	14	TRBD2	TGTGCCAGCAGCTTAGCTAGCGGGATGAGTGAGCAGTACTTC	CASSLASGMSEQYF
TRBJ2-7	TRBV2	-	12	-	TGTGCCAGCAGACGTAGCTCCTACGAGCAGTACTTC	CASRRSSYEQYF
TRBJ1-1	TRBV5-1	-	14	-	TGCGCCAGCAGCTTATTACAGGGTCGCACTGAAGCTTTCTTT	CASSLLQGRTEAFF
TRBJ1-4	TRBV28	-	15	-	TGTGCCAGCAGTTTAAAGTTTGGGAGTAATGAAAAACTGTTTTTT	CASSLKFGSNEKLFF
TRBJ1-1	TRBV6-5	many	14	-	TGTGCCAGCAGTAGAGGGGCCACGGGGGCTGAAGCTTTCTTT	CASSRGATGAEAFF
TRBJ2-6	TRBV2	once	16	-	TGTGCCAGCAGTGGGTCACAGGTCTCTGGGGCCAACGTCCTGACTTTC	CASSGSQVSGANVLTF
TRBJ2-1	TRBV4-3	many	14	-	TGCGCCAGCAGCCGGTCCGGGGAGGACAATGAGCAGTTCTTC	CASSRSGEDNEQFF
TRBJ2-1	TRBV10-3	many	16	TRBD2	TGTGCCATCAGTGCAGGACTAGCGGGAGTCTACAATGAGCAGTTCTTC	CAISAGLAGVYNEQFF
TRBJ2-3	TRBV24-1	few	13	TRBD1	TGTGCCACCCGACAGGGGGTCACAGATACGCAGTATTTT	CATRQGVTDTQYF
TRBJ2-1	TRBV11-2	-	16	-	TGTGCCAGCAGCTTACAGGACTTTCGACCCCCCAATGAGCAGTTCTTC	CASSLQDFRPPNEQFF
TRBJ2-3	TRBV24-1	-	16	TRBD2	TGTGCCACCAGTGGGCTAGCGGGGGAGATCACAGATACGCAGTATTTT	CATSGLAGEITDTQYF
TRBJ1-2	TRBV2	-	13	TRBD1	TGTGCCGACACCAGGGGGGGCAGGGATGGCTACACCTTC	CADTRGGRDGYTF
TRBJ2-3	TRBV28	few	13	TRBD2	TGTGCCAGCAACCTTCTAGCGGGAGATACGCAGTATTTT	CASNLLAGDTQYF
TRBJ2-1	TRBV29-1	-	12	-	TGCAGCGTTGACAGAGGCGGGGATGAGCAGTTCTTC	CSVDRGGDEQFF
TRBJ2-3	TRBV15	-	17	TRBD2	TGTGCCACCAGCAGCCCCCTTGTAGCGGGACCCACAGATACACAGTATTTT	CATSSPLVAGPTDTQYF
TRBJ2-3	TRBV6-5	-	14	-	TGTGCCAGCAGTTTACAGATTAGCACAGATACGCAGTATTTT	CASSLQISTDTQYF
TRBJ2-2	TRBV7-7	-	14	-	TGTGCTAGCGGACCGGGATTAAACACCGGGGAGCTGTTTTTT	CASGPGLNTGELFF
TRBJ2-7	TRBV2	-	14	TRBD1	TGTGCCAGCAGCGCGACAGGGTTTTTAGACGAGCAGTACTTC	CASSATGFLDEQYF
TRBJ1-5	TRBV29-1	few	13	-	TGCAGCGTGGGAGACGGAGCATTTCAGCCCCAGCATTTT	CSVGDGAFQPQHF
TRBJ2-7	TRBV7-9	many	14	-	TGTGCCAGCAGCAGCTCGGGGGAACGGAACGAGCAGTACTTC	CASSSSGERNEQYF
TRBJ1-5	TRBV19	once	14	-	TGTGCCAGTAGTATATTGGGGGGAGGTCAGCCTCAGCATTTT	CASSILGGGQPQHF
TRBJ2-2	TRBV7-4	-	13	-	TGTGCCAGCAGTGACGAGGGCTACGGGGAGCTGTTTTTT	CASSDEGYGELFF
TRBJ2-5	TRBV10-1	-	13	-	TGCGCCAGCAGTGGTGGTGTCCAAGAGACCCAGTACTTC	CASSGGVQETQYF
TRBJ1-5	TRBV6-4	-	13	-	TGTGCCAGCTCCAACAGGGACGGTCAGCCCCAGCATTTT	CASSNRDGQPQHF
TRBJ2-1	TRBV6-4	many	14	-	TGTGCCAGCAGTGACTCGCGGCTTAACAATGAGCAGTTCTTC	CASSDSRLNNEQFF
TRBJ1-1	TRBV2	few	12	-	TGTGCCAGCGCCAGGGTACTCACTGAAGCTTTCTTT	CASARVLTEAFF
TRBJ2-3	TRBV20-1	-	15	-	TGCAGTGCTAGATTGACCGGGATCAGCACAGATACGCAGTATTTT	CSARLTGISTDTQYF
TRBJ1-1	TRBV25-1	few	14	-	TGTGCCAGCAGTGAATGGAAGTCGAACACTGAAGCTTTCTTT	CASSEWKSNTEAFF
TRBJ2-3	TRBV24-1	once	17	TRBD1	TGTGCCACCAGTGATACGGCGGACAGGAGTAGCACAGATACGCAGTATTTT	CATSDTADRSSTDTQYF
TRBJ2-1	TRBV7-3	few	16	-	TGTGCCAGCAGCTTAACGTCCGACAGTTCATACAATGAGCAGTTCTTC	CASSLTSDSSYNEQFF
TRBJ2-1	TRBV20-1	-	11	-	TGCAGTGCTAGCGAACCCAATGAGCAGTTCTTC	CSASEPNEQFF
TRBJ2-7	TRBV24-1	few	16	TRBD1	TGTGCCACCAGTGATTCCGGGACAGCCAACTCCTACGAGCAGTACTTC	CATSDSGTANSYEQYF
TRBJ2-7	TRBV29-1	-	15	TRBD2	TGCAGCGTTGAAGGGTCTCCTAGCGGGAGTTACGAGCAGTACTTC	CSVEGSPSGSYEQYF
TRBJ1-2	TRBV29-1	-	12	TRBD1	TGCAGCGTCCCGGACAGGTTTGGTGGCTACACCTTC	CSVPDRFGGYTF
TRBJ2-5	TRBV29-1	-	16	TRBD2	TGCAGCGTTCGAAGGACTAGCGGGAGTATCCAAGAGACCCAGTACTTC	CSVRRTSGSIQETQYF
TRBJ2-1	TRBV29-1	-	16	-	TGCAGCGTTGGGGTGGGGTCTGCCGTCACCTACAATGAGCAGTTCTTC	CSVGVGSAVTYNEQFF
TRBJ2-1	TRBV7-4	once	14	TRBD2	TGTGCCAGCAGCGCTGGACTAGCGGTCGATGAGCAGTTCTTC	CASSAGLAVDEQFF
TRBJ1-3	TRBV24-1	-	13	-	TGTGCCACCAGTGATTCTCCCGGGAACACCATATATTTT	CATSDSPGNTIYF
TRBJ2-1	TRBV6-4	many	13	-	TGTGCCAGCAGTCCCAGTCGGGGAATTGAGCAGTTCTTC	CASSPSRGIEQFF
TRBJ2-1	TRBV9	-	15	TRBD2	TGTGCCAGCAGCCCTAGCGGGATCACCGGCGATGAGCAGTTCTTC	CASSPSGITGDEQFF
TRBJ1-2	TRBV15	-	15	TRBD1	TGTGCCACCAGCGGTGGGACAGTATCTAACTATGGCTACACCTTC	CATSGGTVSNYGYTF
TRBJ1-5	TRBV19	many	16	-	TGTGCCAGTAGTCTCCAGGATGCGGGACCCCAGCAGCCCCAGCATTTT	CASSLQDAGPQQPQHF
TRBJ2-7	TRBV3-1	-	15	TRBD2	TGTGCCAGCAGCCAGGGACTAGCGGTAAAATACGAGCAGTACTTC	CASSQGLAVKYEQYF
TRBJ1-1	TRBV10-3	-	13	-	TGTGCCATCAGTGAAATTCCTAGGACGGAGGCTTTCTTT	CAISEIPRTEAFF
TRBJ2-7	TRBV5-1	few	15	TRBD2	TGCGCCAGCAGCTTGGTGGCGGGGGGTACCTACGAGCAGTACTTC	CASSLVAGGTYEQYF